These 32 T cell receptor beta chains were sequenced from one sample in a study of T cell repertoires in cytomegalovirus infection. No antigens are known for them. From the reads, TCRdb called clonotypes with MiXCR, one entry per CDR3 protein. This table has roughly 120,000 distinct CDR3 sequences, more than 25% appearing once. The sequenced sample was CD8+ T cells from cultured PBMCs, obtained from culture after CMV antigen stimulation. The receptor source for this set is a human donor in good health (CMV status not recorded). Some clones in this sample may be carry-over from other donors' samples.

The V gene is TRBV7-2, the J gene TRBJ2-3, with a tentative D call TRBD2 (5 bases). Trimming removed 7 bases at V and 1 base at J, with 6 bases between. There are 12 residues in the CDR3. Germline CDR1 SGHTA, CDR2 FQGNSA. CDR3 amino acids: CASNGGTDTQYF. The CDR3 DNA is TGTGCCAGCAACGGGGGCACAGATACGCAGTATTTT.

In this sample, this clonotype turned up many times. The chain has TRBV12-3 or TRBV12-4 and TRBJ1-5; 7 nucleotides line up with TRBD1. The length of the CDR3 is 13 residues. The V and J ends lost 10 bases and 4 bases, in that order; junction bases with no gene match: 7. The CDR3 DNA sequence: TGTGCCACCAAGTTACAGGGGAATCAGCCCCAGCATTTT. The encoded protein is CATKLQGNQPQHF.

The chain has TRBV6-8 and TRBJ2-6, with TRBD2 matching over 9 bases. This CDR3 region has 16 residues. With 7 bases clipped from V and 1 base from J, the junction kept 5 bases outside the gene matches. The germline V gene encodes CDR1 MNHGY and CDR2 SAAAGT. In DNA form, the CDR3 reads TGTGCCAGCATTTTAGCGGGGGTATCTGGGGCCAACGTCCTGACTTTC. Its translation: CASILAGVSGANVLTF.

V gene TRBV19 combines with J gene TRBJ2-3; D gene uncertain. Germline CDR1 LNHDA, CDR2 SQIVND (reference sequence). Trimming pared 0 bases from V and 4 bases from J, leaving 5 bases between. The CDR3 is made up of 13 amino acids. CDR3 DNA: TGTGCCAGTAGTATAGAAGGGTCAGATACGCAGTATTTT. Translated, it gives CASSIEGSDTQYF.

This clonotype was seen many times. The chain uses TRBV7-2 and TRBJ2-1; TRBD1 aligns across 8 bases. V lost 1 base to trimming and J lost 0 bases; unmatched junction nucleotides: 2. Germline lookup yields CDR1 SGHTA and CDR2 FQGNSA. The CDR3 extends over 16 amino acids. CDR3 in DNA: TGTGCCAGCAGCTTAGGGACAGGGAACTCCTACAATGAGCAGTTCTTC. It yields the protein CASSLGTGNSYNEQFF. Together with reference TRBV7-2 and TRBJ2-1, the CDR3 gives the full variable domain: GAGVSQSPSNKVTEKGKDVELRCDPISGHTALYWYRQSLGQGLEFLIYFQGNSAPDKSGLPSDRFSAERTGGSVSTLTIQRTQQEDSAVYLCASSLGTGNSYNEQFFGPGTRLTVL.

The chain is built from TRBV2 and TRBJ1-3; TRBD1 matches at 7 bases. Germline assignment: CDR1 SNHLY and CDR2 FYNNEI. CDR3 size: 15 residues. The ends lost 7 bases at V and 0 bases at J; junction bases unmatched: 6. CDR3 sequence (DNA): TGTGCCAGCAAGACAGGGACCGTCTCTGGAAACACCATATATTTT. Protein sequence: CASKTGTVSGNTIYF.

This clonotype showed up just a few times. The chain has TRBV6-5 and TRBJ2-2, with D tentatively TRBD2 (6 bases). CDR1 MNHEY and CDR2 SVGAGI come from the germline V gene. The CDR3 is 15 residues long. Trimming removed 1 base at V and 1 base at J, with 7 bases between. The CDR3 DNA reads TGTGCCAGCAGTTACTTGGAGGGGAACACCGGGGAGCTGTTTTTT. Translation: CASSYLEGNTGELFF.

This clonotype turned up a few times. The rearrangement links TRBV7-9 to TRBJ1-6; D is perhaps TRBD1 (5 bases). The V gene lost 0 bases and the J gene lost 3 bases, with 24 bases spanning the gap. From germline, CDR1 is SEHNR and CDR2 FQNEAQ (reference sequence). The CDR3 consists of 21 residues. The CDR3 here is CASSLAPGFSGGVSYNSPLHF. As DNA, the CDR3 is TGTGCCAGCAGCTTAGCGCCGGGGTTTTCTGGGGGGGTGAGCTATAATTCACCCCTCCACTTT. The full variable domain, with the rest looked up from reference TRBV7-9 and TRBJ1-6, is DTGVSQNPRHKITKRGQNVTFRCDPISEHNRLYWYRQTLGQGPEFLTYFQNEAQLEKSRLLSDRFSAERPKGSFSTLEIQRTEQGDSAMYLCASSLAPGFSGGVSYNSPLHFGNGTRLTVT.

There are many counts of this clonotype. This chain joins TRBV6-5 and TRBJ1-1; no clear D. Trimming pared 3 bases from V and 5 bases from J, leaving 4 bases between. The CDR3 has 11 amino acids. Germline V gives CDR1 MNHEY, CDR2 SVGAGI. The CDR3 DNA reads TGTGCCAGCAGTTATGGGACTGAAGCTTTCTTT. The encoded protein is CASSYGTEAFF.

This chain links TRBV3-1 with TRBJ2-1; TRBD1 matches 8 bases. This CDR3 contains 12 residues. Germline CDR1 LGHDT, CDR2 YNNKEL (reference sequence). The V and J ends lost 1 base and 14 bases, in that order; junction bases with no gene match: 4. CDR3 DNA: TGTGCCAGCAGCCAAGGCTGGGGACAGGAGTTCTTC. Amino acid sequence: CASSQGWGQEFF.

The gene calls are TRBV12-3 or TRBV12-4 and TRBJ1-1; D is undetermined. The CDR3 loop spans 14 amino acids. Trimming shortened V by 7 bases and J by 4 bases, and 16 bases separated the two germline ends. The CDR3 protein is CASNTAGEGTEAFF. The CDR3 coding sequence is TGTGCCAGCAACACAGCGGGTGAGGGCACTGAAGCTTTCTTT.

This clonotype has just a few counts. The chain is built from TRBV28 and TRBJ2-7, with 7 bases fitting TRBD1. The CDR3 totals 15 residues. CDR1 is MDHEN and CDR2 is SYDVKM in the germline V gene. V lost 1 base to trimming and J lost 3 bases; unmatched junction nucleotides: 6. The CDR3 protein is CASSLYRGADYEQYF. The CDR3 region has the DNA TGTGCCAGCAGTTTATACAGGGGCGCCGACTACGAGCAGTACTTC.

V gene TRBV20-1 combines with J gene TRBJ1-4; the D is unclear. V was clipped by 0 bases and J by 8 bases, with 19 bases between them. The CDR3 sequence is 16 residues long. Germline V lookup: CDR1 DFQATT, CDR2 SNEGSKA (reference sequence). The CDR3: CSARDNRLPTREKLFF. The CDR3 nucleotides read TGCAGTGCTAGAGATAACAGACTGCCCACCCGGGAAAAACTGTTTTTT.

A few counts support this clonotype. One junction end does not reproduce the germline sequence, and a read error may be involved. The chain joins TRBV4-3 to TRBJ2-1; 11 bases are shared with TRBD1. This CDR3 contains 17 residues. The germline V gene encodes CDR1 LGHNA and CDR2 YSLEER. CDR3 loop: CASSEEPPGTGGIFQFF. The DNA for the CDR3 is TGCGCCAGCAGCGAAGAACCTCCCGGGACAGGGGGAATCTTCCAGTTCTTC.

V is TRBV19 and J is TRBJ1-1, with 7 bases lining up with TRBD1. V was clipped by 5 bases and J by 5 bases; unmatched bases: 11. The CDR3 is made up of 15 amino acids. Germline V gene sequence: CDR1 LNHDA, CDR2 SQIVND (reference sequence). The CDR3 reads CASSLNQGGWTEAFF. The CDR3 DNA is TGTGCCAGTAGTCTAAACCAGGGGGGTTGGACTGAAGCTTTCTTT.

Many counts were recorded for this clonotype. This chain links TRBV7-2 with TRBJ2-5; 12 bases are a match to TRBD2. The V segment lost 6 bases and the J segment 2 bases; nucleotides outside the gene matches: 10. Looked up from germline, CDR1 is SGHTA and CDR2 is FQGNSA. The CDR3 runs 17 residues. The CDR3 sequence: CASSSGLAGQIQETQYF. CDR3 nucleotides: TGTGCCAGCAGTTCCGGACTAGCGGGACAAATTCAAGAGACCCAGTACTTC.

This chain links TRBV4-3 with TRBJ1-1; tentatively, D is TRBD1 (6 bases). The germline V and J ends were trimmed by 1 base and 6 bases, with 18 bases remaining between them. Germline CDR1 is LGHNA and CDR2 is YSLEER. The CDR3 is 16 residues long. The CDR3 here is CASSQVLRQGLAEAFF. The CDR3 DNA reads TGCGCCAGCAGCCAAGTTTTGCGGCAGGGGCTTGCTGAAGCTTTCTTT.

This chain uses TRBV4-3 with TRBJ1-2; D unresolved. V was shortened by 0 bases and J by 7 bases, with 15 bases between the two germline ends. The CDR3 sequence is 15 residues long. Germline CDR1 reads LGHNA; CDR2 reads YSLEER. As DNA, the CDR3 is TGCGCCAGCAGCCAAGATTGGGGAACGACTTTTGGCTACACCTTC. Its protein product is CASSQDWGTTFGYTF.

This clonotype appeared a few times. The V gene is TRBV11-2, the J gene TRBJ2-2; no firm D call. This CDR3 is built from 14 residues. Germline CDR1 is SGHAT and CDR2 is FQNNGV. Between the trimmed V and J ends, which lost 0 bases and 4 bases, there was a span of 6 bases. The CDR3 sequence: CASSLEWGTGELFF. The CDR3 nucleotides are TGTGCCAGCAGCTTAGAGTGGGGCACCGGGGAGCTGTTTTTT. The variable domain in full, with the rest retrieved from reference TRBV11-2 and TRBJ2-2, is EAGVAQSPRYKIIEKRQSVAFWCNPISGHATLYWYQQILGQGPKLLIQFQNNGVVDDSQLPKDRFSAERLKGVDSTLKIQPAKLEDSAVYLCASSLEWGTGELFFGEGSRLTVL.

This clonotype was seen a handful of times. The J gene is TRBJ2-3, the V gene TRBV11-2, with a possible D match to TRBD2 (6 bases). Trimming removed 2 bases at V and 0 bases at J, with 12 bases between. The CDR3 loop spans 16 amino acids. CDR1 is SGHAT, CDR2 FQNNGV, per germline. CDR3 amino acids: CASSLSTGASTDTQYF. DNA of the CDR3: TGTGCCAGCAGCTTAAGTACGGGAGCTAGCACAGATACGCAGTATTTT.

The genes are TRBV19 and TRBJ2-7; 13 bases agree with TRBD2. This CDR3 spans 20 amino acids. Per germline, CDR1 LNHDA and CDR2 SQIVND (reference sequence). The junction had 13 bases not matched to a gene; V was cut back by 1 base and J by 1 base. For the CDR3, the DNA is TGTGCCAGTAGTATAGCCGTCGGACTAGCGGGGGCCATCGGATCCTACGAGCAGTACTTC. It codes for CASSIAVGLAGAIGSYEQYF.

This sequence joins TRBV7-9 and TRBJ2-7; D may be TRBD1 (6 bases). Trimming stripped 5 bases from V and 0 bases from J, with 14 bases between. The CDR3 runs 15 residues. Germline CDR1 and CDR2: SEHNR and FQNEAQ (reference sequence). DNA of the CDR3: TGTGCCAGCAGCCCAGACACAGGGATCTCCTACGAGCAGTACTTC. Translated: CASSPDTGISYEQYF.

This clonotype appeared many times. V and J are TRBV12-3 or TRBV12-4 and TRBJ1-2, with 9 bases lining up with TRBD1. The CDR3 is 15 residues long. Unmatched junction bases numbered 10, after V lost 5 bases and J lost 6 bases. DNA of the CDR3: TGTGCCAGCAGTCCCCTAGGGACAGGGCCCGATGGCTACACCTTC. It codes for CASSPLGTGPDGYTF.

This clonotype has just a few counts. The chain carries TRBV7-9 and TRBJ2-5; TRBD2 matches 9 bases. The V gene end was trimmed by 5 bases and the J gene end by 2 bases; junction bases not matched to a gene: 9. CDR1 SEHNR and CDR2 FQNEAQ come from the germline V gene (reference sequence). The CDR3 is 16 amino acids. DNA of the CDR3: TGTGCCAGCAGCCCCCGCCCCCTAGCGGGGCAAGAGACCCAGTACTTC. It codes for CASSPRPLAGQETQYF.

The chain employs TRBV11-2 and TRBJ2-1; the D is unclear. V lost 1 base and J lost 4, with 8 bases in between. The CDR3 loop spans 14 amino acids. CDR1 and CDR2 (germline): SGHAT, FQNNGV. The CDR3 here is CASSLVYEYNEQFF. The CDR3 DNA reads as TGTGCCAGCAGCTTAGTGTACGAGTACAATGAGCAGTTCTTC. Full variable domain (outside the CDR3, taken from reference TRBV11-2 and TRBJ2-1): EAGVAQSPRYKIIEKRQSVAFWCNPISGHATLYWYQQILGQGPKLLIQFQNNGVVDDSQLPKDRFSAERLKGVDSTLKIQPAKLEDSAVYLCASSLVYEYNEQFFGPGTRLTVL.

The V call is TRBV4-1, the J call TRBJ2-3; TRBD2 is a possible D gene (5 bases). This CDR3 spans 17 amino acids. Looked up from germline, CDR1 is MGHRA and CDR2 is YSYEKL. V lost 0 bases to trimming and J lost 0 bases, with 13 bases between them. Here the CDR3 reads CASSQDPAAVSTDTQYF. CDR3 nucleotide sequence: TGCGCCAGCAGCCAAGATCCAGCAGCGGTTAGCACAGATACGCAGTATTTT.

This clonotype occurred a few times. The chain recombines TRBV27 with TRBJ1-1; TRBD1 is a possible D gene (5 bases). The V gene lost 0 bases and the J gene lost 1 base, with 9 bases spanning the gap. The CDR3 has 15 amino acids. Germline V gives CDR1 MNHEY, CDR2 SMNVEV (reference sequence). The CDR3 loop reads CASSLSGGKNTEAFF. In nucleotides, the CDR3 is TGTGCCAGCAGTTTATCGGGGGGTAAGAACACTGAAGCTTTCTTT.

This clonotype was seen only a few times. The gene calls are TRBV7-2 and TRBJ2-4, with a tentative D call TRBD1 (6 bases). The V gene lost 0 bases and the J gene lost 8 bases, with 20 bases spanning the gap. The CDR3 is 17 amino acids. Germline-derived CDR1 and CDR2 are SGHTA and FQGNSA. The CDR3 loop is CASSLAEGVTGRDIQYF. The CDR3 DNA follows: TGTGCCAGCAGCTTAGCTGAGGGTGTAACAGGGCGGGACATTCAGTACTTC.

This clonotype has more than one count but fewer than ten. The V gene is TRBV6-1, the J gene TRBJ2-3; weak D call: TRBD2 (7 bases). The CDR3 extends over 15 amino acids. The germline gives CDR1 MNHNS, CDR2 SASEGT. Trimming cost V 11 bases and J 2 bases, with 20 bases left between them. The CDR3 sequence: CAGGGGVTATDTQYF. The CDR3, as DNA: TGTGCCGGCGGCGGGGGCGTAACCGCCACAGATACGCAGTATTTT.

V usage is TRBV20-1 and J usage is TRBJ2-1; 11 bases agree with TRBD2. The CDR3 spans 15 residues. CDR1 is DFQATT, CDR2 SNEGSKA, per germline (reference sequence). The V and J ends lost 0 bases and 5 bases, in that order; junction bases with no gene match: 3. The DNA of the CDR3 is TGCAGTGCTAGAGATCGACTAGCGGGGCACAATGAGCAGTTCTTC. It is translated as CSARDRLAGHNEQFF.

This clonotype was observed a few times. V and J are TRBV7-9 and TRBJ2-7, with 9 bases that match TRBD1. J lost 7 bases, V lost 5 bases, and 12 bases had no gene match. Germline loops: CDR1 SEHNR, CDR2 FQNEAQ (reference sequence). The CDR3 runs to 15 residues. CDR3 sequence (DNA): TGTGCCAGCAGCGTCCCCGGGACAGGGACCTCGGAGCAGTACTTC. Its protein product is CASSVPGTGTSEQYF. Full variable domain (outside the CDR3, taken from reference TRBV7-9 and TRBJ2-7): DTGVSQNPRHKITKRGQNVTFRCDPISEHNRLYWYRQTLGQGPEFLTYFQNEAQLEKSRLLSDRFSAERPKGSFSTLEIQRTEQGDSAMYLCASSVPGTGTSEQYFGPGTRLTVT.

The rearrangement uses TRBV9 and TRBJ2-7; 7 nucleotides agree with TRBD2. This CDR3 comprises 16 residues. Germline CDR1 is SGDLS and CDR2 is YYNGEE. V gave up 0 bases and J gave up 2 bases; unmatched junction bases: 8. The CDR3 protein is CASSVGRGSGAYEQYF. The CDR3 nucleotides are TGTGCCAGCAGCGTAGGCCGTGGGAGCGGGGCCTACGAGCAGTACTTC. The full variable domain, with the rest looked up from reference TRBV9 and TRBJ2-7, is DSGVTQTPKHLITATGQRVTLRCSPRSGDLSVYWYQQSLDQGLQFLIQYYNGEERAKGNILERFSAQQFPDLHSELNLSSLELGDSALYFCASSVGRGSGAYEQYFGPGTRLTVT.